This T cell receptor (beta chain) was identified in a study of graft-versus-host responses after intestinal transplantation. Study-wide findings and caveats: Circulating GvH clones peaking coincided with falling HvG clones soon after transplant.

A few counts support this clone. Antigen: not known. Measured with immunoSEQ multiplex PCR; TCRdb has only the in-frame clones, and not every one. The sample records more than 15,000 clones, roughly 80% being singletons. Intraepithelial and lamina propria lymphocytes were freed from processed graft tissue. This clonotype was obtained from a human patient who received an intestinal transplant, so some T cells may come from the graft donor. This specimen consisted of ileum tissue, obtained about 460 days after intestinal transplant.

The CDR3 protein is CASIEPNTGELFF. CDR3 in DNA: TGCGCCAGCATCGAACCGAACACCGGGGAGCTGTTTTTT. The V and J genes are TRBV23-1 and TRBJ2-2; D gene uncertain. TRBV23-1 falls under the ORF class, with uncertain function. Trimming took 7 bases from V and 0 from J, leaving 6 bases between them. The CDR3 totals 13 residues.